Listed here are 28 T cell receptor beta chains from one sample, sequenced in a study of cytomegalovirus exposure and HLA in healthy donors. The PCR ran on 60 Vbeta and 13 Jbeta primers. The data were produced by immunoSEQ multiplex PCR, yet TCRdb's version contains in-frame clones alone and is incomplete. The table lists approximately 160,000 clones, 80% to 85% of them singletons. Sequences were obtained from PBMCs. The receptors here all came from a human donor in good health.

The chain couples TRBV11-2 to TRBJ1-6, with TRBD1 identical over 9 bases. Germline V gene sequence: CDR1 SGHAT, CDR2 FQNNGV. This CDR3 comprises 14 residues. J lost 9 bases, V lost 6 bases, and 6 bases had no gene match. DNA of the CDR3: TGTGCCAGCAGAGAAGGGACAGGGATTTCACCCCTCCACTTT. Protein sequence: CASREGTGISPLHF.

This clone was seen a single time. This CDR3 is CASSSGTGYSYEQYF. CDR3 nucleotides: TGCGCCAGCAGTTCCGGGACAGGGTACTCCTACGAGCAGTACTTC. The chain couples TRBV5-1 to TRBJ2-7; 9 nucleotides line up with TRBD1. J lost 0 bases, V lost 5 bases, and 6 bases had no gene match. The CDR3 sequence is 15 residues long. CDR1 and CDR2 (germline): SGHRS, YFSETQ.

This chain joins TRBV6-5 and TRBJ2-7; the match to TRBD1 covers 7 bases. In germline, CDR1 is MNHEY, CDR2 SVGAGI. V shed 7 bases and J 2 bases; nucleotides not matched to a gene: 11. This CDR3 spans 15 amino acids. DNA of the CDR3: TGTGCCAGCACCGTCTCCGGGACAGACCCCTACGAGCAGTACTTC. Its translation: CASTVSGTDPYEQYF.

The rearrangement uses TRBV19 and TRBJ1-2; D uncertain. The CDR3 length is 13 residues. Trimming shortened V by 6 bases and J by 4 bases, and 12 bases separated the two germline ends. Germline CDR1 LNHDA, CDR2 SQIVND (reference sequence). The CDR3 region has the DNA TGTGCCAGTAGATCTACAGTGGTCTATGGCTACACCTTC. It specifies CASRSTVVYGYTF.

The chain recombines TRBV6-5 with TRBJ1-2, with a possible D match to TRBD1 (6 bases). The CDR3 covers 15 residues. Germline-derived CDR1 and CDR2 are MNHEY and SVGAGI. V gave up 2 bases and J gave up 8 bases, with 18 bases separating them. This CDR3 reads CASSYGVGYRDGYTF. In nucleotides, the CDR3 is TGTGCCAGCAGTTACGGTGTTGGGTACAGGGACGGCTACACCTTC.

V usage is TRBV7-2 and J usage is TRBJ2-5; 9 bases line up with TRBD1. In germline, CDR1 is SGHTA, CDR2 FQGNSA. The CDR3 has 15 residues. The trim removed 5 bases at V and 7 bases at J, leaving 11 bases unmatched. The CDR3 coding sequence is TGTGCCAGCAGCACAACGAGACAGGGGGATGTGACCCAGTACTTC. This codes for CASSTTRQGDVTQYF.

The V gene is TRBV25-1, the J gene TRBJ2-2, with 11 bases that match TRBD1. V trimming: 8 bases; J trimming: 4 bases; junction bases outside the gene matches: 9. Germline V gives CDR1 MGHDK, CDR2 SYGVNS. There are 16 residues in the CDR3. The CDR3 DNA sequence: TGTGCCAGCGCCCCGGAGGACAGGGGGCGCACCGGGGAGCTGTTTTTT. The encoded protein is CASAPEDRGRTGELFF. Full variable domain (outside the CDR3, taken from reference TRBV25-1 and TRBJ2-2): EADIYQTPRYLVIGTGKKITLECSQTMGHDKMYWYQQDPGMELHLIHYSYGVNSTEKGDLSSESTVSRIRTEHFPLTLESARPSHTSQYLCASAPEDRGRTGELFFGEGSRLTVL.

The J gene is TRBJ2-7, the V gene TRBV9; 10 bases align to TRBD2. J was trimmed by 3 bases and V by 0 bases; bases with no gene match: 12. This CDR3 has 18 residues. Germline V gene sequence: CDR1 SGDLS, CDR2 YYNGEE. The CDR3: CASSVGGAERGGFYEQYF. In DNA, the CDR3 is TGTGCCAGCAGCGTAGGGGGGGCGGAGCGGGGGGGCTTCTACGAGCAGTACTTC.

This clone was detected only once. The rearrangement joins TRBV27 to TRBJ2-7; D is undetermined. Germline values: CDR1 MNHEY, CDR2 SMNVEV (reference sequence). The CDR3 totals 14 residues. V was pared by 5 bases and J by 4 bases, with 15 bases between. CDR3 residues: CASSPSVETYEQYF. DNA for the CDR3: TGTGCCAGCAGTCCATCTGTGGAGACGTACGAGCAGTACTTC.

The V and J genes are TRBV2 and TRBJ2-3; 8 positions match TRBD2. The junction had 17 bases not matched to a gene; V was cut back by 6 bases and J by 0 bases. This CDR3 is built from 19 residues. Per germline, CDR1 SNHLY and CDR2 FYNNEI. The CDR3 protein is CASSLKTSGVVSSTDTQYF. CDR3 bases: TGTGCCAGCAGCTTAAAAACTAGCGGTGTTGTCTCTAGCACAGATACGCAGTATTTT.

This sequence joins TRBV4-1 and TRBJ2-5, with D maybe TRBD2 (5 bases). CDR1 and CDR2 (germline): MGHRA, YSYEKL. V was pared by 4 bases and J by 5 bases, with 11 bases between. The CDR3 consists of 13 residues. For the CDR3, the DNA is TGCGCCAGCAGCCGGAGGTTTGAGGAGACCCAGTACTTC. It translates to CASSRRFEETQYF.

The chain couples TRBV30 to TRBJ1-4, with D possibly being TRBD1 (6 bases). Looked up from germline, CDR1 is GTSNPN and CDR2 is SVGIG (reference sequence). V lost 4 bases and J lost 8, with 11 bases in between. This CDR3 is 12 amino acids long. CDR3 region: CAWTGVCEKLFF. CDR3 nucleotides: TGTGCCTGGACAGGGGTTTGCGAAAAACTGTTTTTT.

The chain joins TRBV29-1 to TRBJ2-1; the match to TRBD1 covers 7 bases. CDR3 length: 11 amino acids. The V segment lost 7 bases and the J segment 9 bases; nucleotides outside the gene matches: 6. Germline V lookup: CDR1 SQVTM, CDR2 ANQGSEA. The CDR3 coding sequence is TGCAGCGGTGACAGGGTAACTGAGCAGTTCTTC. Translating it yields CSGDRVTEQFF.

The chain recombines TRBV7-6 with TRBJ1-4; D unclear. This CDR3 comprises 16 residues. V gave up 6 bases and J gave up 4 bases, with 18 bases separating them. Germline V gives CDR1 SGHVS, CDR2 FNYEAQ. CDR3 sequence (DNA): TGTGCCAGCAGTTCGATGGCGGGGTTAGTTAATGAAAAACTGTTTTTT. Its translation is CASSSMAGLVNEKLFF.

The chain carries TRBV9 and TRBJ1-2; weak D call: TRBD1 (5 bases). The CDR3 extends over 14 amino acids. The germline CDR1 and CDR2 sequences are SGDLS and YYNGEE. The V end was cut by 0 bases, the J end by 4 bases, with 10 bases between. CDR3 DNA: TGTGCCAGCAGCGTAGATCAGGGCCGCTATGGCTACACCTTC. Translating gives CASSVDQGRYGYTF.

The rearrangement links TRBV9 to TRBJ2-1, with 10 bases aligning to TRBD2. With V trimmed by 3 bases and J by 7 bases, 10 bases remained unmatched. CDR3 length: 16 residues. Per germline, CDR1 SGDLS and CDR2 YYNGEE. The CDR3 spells CASSEERGGLWNEQFF. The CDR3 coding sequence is TGTGCCAGCAGCGAGGAGCGGGGGGGCCTATGGAATGAGCAGTTCTTC.

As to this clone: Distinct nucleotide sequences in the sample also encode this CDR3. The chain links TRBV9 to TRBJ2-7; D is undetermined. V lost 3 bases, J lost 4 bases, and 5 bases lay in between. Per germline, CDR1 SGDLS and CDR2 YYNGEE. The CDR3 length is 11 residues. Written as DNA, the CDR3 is TGTGCCAGCAGCGCCGGGTACGAGCAGTACTTC. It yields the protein CASSAGYEQYF.

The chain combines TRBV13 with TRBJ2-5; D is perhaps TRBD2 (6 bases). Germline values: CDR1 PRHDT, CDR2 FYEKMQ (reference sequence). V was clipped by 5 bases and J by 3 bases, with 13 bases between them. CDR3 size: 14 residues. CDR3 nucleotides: TGTGCCAGCAGCACGGGACTCCAAAAAGAGACCCAGTACTTC. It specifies CASSTGLQKETQYF.

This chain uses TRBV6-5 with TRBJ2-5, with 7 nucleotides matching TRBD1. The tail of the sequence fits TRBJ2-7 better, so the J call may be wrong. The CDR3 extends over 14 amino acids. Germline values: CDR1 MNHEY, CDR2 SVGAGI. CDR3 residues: CASSSGQRRYEQYF. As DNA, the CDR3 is TGTGCCAGCAGTTCGGGACAGCGGCGCTACGAGCAGTACTTC.

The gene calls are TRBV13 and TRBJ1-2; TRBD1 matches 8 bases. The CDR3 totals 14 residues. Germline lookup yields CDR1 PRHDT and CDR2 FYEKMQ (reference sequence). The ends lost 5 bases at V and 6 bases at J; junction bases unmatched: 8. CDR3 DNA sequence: TGTGCCAGCAGCCTCGGACAGGGAATCAATGGCTACACCTTC. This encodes CASSLGQGINGYTF. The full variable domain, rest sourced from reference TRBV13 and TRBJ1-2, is AAGVIQSPRHLIKEKRETATLKCYPIPRHDTVYWYQQGPGQDPQFLISFYEKMQSDKGSIPDRFSAQQFSDYHSELNMSSLELGDSALYFCASSLGQGINGYTFGSGTRLTVV.

The CDR3 region has the DNA TGCGCCAGCAGCTTGGAGGTGGGCCGAACTGAAGCTTTCTTT. Amino acids: CASSLEVGRTEAFF. This chain links TRBV5-1 with TRBJ1-1; D is unresolved. Germline CDR1 is SGHRS and CDR2 is YFSETQ. This CDR3 comprises 14 residues. V lost 0 bases to trimming and J lost 5 bases, with 11 bases between them.

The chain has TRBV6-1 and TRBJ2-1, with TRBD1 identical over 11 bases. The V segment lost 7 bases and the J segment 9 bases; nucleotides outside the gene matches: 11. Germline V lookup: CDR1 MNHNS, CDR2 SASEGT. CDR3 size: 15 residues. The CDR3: CASKGGQGALGEQFF. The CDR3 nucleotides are TGTGCCAGCAAAGGAGGACAGGGGGCTCTGGGTGAGCAGTTCTTC.

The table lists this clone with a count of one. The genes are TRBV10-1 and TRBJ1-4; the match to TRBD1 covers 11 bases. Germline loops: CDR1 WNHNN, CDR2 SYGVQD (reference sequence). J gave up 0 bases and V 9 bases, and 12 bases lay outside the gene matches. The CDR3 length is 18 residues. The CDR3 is CARTTGTGGKTTNEKLFF. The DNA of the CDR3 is TGCGCCAGGACTACCGGGACAGGGGGAAAGACAACTAATGAAAAACTGTTTTTT.

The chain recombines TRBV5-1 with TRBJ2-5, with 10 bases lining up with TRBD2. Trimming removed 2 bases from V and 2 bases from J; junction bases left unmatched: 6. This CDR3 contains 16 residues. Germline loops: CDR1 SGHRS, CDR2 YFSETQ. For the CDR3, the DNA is TGCGCCAGCAGCTTTATTCTAGCGGGGGATCAAGAGACCCAGTACTTC. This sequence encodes CASSFILAGDQETQYF.

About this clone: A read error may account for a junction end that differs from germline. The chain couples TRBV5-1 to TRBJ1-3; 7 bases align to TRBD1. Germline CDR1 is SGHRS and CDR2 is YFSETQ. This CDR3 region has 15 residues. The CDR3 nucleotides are TGCGCCAGCAGCTTGGCACAGGGGAGCGGAAACGCCATATATTTT. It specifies CASSLAQGSGNAIYF.

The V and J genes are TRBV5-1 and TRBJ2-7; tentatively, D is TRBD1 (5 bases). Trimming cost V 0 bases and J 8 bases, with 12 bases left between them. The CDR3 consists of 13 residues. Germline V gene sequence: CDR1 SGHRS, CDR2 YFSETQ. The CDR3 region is CASSLEGSPQQYF. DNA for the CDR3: TGCGCCAGCAGCTTGGAGGGGTCGCCTCAGCAGTACTTC.

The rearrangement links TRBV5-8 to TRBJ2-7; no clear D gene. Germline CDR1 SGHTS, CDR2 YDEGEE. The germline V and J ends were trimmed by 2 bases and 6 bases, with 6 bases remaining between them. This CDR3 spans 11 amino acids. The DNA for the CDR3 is TGTGCCAGCAGCTTATGGCCCGAGCAGTACTTC. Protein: CASSLWPEQYF.

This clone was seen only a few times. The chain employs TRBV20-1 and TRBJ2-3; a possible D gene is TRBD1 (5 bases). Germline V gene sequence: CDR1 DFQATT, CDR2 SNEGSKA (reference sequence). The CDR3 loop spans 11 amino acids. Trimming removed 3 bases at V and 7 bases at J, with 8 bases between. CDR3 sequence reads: CSARGPNTQYF. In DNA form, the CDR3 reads TGCAGTGCTAGGGGGCCTAATACGCAGTATTTT.